The clone carrying this T cell receptor (beta chain) showed up just a few times. This specimen comes from a study of regulatory T cells in long-lasting Graves disease. Time point described: newly diagnosed GD, antithyroid drugs for less than 3 months. After RNA was extracted from PBMCs, the TCR library was made from it. Construction of TCR beta libraries relied on iRepertoire HTBI primers and on Arm-PCR targeting CDR3 regions. TCRdb used MiXCR to reprocess the multiplex PCR reads, holding one entry per CDR3 protein. The sample lists hundreds of thousands of distinct CDR3 sequences, 16% occurring once. Germline V gene data show CDR1 as LNHDA and CDR2 as SQIVND (reference sequence). CDR3 size: 11 residues. V lost 3 bases, J lost 11 bases, and 10 bases lay in between. The data also belong to a second study, concerning T cells in Graves' hyperthyroidism and ophthalmopathy.

The chain uses TRBV19 and TRBJ1-1, with D unresolved. The origin of this receptor is a woman in her forties or fifties with Graves disease. Specimen: peripheral blood mononuclear cells (PBMCs), collected at new diagnosis, from a patient treated with antithyroid drugs. The CDR3 DNA sequence: TGTGCCAGTAGTATGGCTGGAGAGGCTTTCTTT. As protein: CASSMAGEAFF.